These T cell receptor beta chains were read from a single sample in a study of cytomegalovirus exposure and HLA in healthy donors. This table comes from immunoSEQ multiplex PCR, and its TCRdb copy is limited to in-frame clones, with some not included. This table holds 200,000 or so clones, 60% to 85% found once. The specimen sequenced was PBMCs. Receptors were obtained from a man aged 35 to 55 in good health and CMV-seronegative. Both conserved end residues are part of each CDR3. Each record gives: V gene, CDR3 length, clone size, J gene, D gene, CDR3 DNA, CDR3 protein. A D gene is named only where the DNA matches it firmly. For some rows the clone size is stated as once, few or many, or as a class when expanded; others skip it.

>TRBV14|16|once|TRBJ2-2|TRBD1
TGTGCCAGCAGCCAAACAGGGGGCTTCGGCACCGGGGAGCTGTTTTTT
CASSQTGGFGTGELFF
>TRBV30|13|NA|TRBJ2-7|TRBD1
TGTGCCTGGACTCCAGACAGGGGCTACGAGCAGTACTTC
CAWTPDRGYEQYF
>TRBV4-1|14|NA|TRBJ2-1|TRBD1
TGCGCCAGCAGCCAGCTAACAGGGGACGATGAGCAGTTCTTC
CASSQLTGDDEQFF
>TRBV2|16|NA|TRBJ2-7|TRBD2
TGTGCCAGCAGTCCCGGACCGACTAGCGGGGCCTACGAGCAGTACTTC
CASSPGPTSGAYEQYF
>TRBV5-8|14|NA|TRBJ2-7|NA
TGTGCCAGCAGCTTGCTACAGGGAAACTACGAGCAGTACTTC
CASSLLQGNYEQYF
>TRBV6-1|16|NA|TRBJ1-1|NA
TGTGCCAGCAGTGAAAGGTGGCAGGCTAAAAACACTGAAGCTTTCTTT
CASSERWQAKNTEAFF
>TRBV18|13|NA|TRBJ1-2|NA
TGTGCCAGCTCACCCCAGGATGATTATGGCTACACCTTC
CASSPQDDYGYTF
>TRBV7-6|15|few|TRBJ2-1|NA
TGTGCCAGCAGCTTAGATACCGGGACAATAAATGAGCAGTTCTTC
CASSLDTGTINEQFF
>TRBV4-1|17|NA|TRBJ1-3|NA
TGCGCCAGCAGCCAAGGGGAACGACAGGACTCTGGAAACACCATATATTTT
CASSQGERQDSGNTIYF
>TRBV13|11|NA|TRBJ2-3|NA
TGTGCCAGCAGATACACAGATACGCAGTATTTT
CASRYTDTQYF
>TRBV19|14|once|TRBJ1-5|NA
TGTGCCAGTAGTATAGCGGTAGTTTATCAGCCCCAGCATTTT
CASSIAVVYQPQHF
>TRBV9|14|once|TRBJ2-7|TRBD1
TGTGCCAGCAGCCCCTCAGGACAGGGCTACGAGCAGTACTTC
CASSPSGQGYEQYF
>TRBV9|15|NA|TRBJ1-1|NA
TGTGCCAGCAGCGTAGCGGGGGAGAGGAACACTGAAGCTTTCTTT
CASSVAGERNTEAFF
>TRBV19|13|NA|TRBJ2-1|NA
TGTGCCAGTACCCCGACAGTCTACAATGAGCAGTTCTTC
CASTPTVYNEQFF
>TRBV2|10|NA|TRBJ1-4|NA
TGTGCCAGCATGGAGGAAAAACTGTTTTTT
CASMEEKLFF
>TRBV7-9|13|NA|TRBJ2-7|NA
TGTGCCAGCAGCTTAGTTCAGGACTACGAGCAGTACTTC
CASSLVQDYEQYF
>TRBV7-9|11|once|TRBJ2-7|NA
TGTGCCAGCAGCTTCCCCGGGGAGCAGTACTTC
CASSFPGEQYF
>TRBV29-1|16|NA|TRBJ1-6|NA
TGCACCTCTAAAACCCGGGGATGGGCCTATAATTCACCCCTCCACTTT
CTSKTRGWAYNSPLHF
>TRBV7-2|13|NA|TRBJ2-7|TRBD2
TGTGCCAGCAGCTTAGGGACTAGCGGAGAAGAGTACTTC
CASSLGTSGEEYF
>TRBV18|14|NA|TRBJ2-7|TRBD2
TGTGCCAGCTCACCACTAGCGGGAGGGCCTGATCTGTACTTC
CASSPLAGGPDLYF
>TRBV9|15|few|TRBJ2-2|NA
TGTGCCAGCAGCGTAGGGCAGGGGGGCACCGGGGAGCTGTTTTTT
CASSVGQGGTGELFF
>TRBV30|16|NA|TRBJ2-7|NA
TGTGCCTGGAGTGTAGTCTCCGTAGACAGCTCCTACGAGCAGTACTTC
CAWSVVSVDSSYEQYF
>TRBV5-1|12|NA|TRBJ2-7|TRBD1
TGCGCCAGCAGCCAGGGGGCCTACGAGCAGTACTTC
CASSQGAYEQYF
>TRBV30|14|NA|TRBJ2-7|TRBD2
TGTGCCTGGAGTGTCGGTCAGGGAGGGTACGAGCAGTACTTC
CAWSVGQGGYEQYF
>TRBV7-9|16|NA|TRBJ2-5|TRBD2
TGTGCCAGCAGCTTTTCGACTAGCGGGATACGGGAGACCCAGTACTTC
CASSFSTSGIRETQYF
>TRBV4-3|15|few|TRBJ1-1|TRBD1
TGCGCCAGCAGCCAAACCGGGACAGGGGACACTGAAGCTTTCTTT
CASSQTGTGDTEAFF
>TRBV6-1|17|NA|TRBJ1-5|TRBD1
TGTGCCAGCAGTGAAGAGGGACAGGGGATACTATGGCAGCCCCAGCATTTT
CASSEEGQGILWQPQHF
>TRBV10-3|14|few|TRBJ1-1|TRBD1
TGTGCCATCAGTGAGGGGACAGGTAACACTGAAGCTTTCTTT
CAISEGTGNTEAFF
>TRBV4-3|15|NA|TRBJ1-5|NA
TGCGCCAGCAGCCAAGAGGTCGCGGGGAGACAGCCCCAGCATTTT
CASSQEVAGRQPQHF
>TRBV6-5|12|NA|TRBJ1-1|NA
TGTGCCAGCAGTTACCGTAACACTGAAGCTTTCTTT
CASSYRNTEAFF
>TRBV19|15|NA|TRBJ2-3|TRBD2
TGTGCCAGTAGTACTAGCGGGGGCCTAGGGGCTACGCAGTATTTT
CASSTSGGLGATQYF
>TRBV19|16|NA|TRBJ1-5|NA
TGTGCCAGTAGGTTTTCGGCAGGGTATAGCAATCAGCCCCAGCATTTT
CASRFSAGYSNQPQHF
>TRBV4-3|15|NA|TRBJ2-7|NA
TGCGCCAGCAGCCAAGAGCGGGCAGGGGCTGACGAGCAGTACTTC
CASSQERAGADEQYF
>TRBV7-6|14|NA|TRBJ2-2|TRBD1
TGTGCCAGCAGCCAGACAGGGATACAAAGGGAGCTGTTTTTT
CASSQTGIQRELFF
>TRBV10-3|15|NA|TRBJ2-3|TRBD2
TGTGCCACCGAATCAGCGGGGGGATTGACAGATACGCAGTATTTT
CATESAGGLTDTQYF
>TRBV12-5|15|NA|TRBJ2-1|NA
TGTGCTAGTGGTCCGTTAGCGGATAGTTACAATGAGCAGTTCTTC
CASGPLADSYNEQFF
>TRBV30|13|once|TRBJ2-7|TRBD2
TGTGCCTGGACGGCTAGCGGAGCCTACGAGCAGTACTTC
CAWTASGAYEQYF
>TRBV7-8|13|NA|TRBJ1-1|NA
TGTGCCAGCAGCTCTGGGGGGTACCCTGAAGCTTTCTTT
CASSSGGYPEAFF
>TRBV7-8|16|NA|TRBJ2-1|TRBD2
TGTGCCAGCAGCTTAGCGCGGACTAGCAGCTACAATGAGCAGTTCTTC
CASSLARTSSYNEQFF
>TRBV28|21|NA|TRBJ2-4|TRBD2
TGTGCCAGCAGTTCCGGGGGGTTAGCGGGAGCTAACGGGTTAGCCAAAAACATTCAGTACTTC
CASSSGGLAGANGLAKNIQYF
>TRBV30|12|NA|TRBJ2-7|NA
TGTGCCTGGAGTCCTCAGGGTTACGAGCAGTACTTC
CAWSPQGYEQYF
>TRBV27|15|NA|TRBJ1-6|TRBD1
TGTGCCAGCAGTCCCCGGACAGGGGTTAATTCACCCCTCCACTTT
CASSPRTGVNSPLHF
>TRBV10-1|15|NA|TRBJ2-1|NA
TGCGCCAGCAGTCAGGACTGGAGCTCCTACAATGAGCAGTTCTTC
CASSQDWSSYNEQFF
>TRBV4-1|16|few|TRBJ2-2|TRBD2
TGCGCCAGCAGCCAAGGACTAGCGGGAGTATTCGGGGAGCTGTTTTTT
CASSQGLAGVFGELFF
>TRBV2|15|once|TRBJ2-4|TRBD2
TGTGCCAGCAGTGACCCTAGCGGAGCCAAAAACATTCAGTACTTC
CASSDPSGAKNIQYF
>TRBV13|17|NA|TRBJ2-7|TRBD2
TGTGCCAGCAGCACACCGCCGGGACTAGCGGGGCGCTACGAGCAGTACTTC
CASSTPPGLAGRYEQYF
>TRBV13|15|NA|TRBJ1-2|TRBD1
TGTGCCAGCAGCAAGCGGACAGGGGGAAGAGATGGCTACACCTTC
CASSKRTGGRDGYTF
>TRBV7-9|14|NA|TRBJ2-7|NA
TGTGCCAGCAGTTCCGAAACAGTCTCCTACGAGCAGTACTTC
CASSSETVSYEQYF
>TRBV5-4|16|NA|TRBJ2-1|TRBD2
TGTGCCAGCAGCCAGGGGACTAGCGGGAGGGACAATGAGCAGTTCTTC
CASSQGTSGRDNEQFF
>TRBV4-1|15|once|TRBJ2-7|NA
TGCGCCAGCAGCCAAGCCAGCGTTAGCTCCTACGAGCAGTACTTC
CASSQASVSSYEQYF
>TRBV7-3|13|NA|TRBJ1-5|NA
TGTGCCAGCAGTCTCCTTTCGGGTCAGCCCCAGCATTTT
CASSLLSGQPQHF